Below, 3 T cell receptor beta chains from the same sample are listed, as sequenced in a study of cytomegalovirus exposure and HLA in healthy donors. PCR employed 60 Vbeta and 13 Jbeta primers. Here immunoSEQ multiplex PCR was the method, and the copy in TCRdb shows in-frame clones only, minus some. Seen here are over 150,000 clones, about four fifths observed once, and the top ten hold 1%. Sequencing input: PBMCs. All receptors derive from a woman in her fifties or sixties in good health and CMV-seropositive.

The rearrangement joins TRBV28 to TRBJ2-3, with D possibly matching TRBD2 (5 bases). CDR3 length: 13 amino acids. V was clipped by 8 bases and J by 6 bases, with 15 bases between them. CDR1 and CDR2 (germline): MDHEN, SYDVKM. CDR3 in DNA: TGTGCCAGCCTTCGTCGGGGTCCGGATACGCAGTATTTT. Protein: CASLRRGPDTQYF.

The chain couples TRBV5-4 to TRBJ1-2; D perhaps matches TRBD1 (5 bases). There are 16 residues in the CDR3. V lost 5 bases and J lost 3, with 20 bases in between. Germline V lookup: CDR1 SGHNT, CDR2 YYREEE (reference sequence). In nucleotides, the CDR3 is TGTGCCAGCAGAGTGGACACGGTGCGAACGCACTATGGCTACACCTTC. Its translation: CASRVDTVRTHYGYTF.

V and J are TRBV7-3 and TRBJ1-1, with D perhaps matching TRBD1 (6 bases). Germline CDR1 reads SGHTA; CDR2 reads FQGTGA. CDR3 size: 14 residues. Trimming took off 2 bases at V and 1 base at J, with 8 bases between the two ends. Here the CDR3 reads CASSLSTGNTEAFF. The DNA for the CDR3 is TGTGCCAGCAGCTTATCGACAGGGAACACTGAAGCTTTCTTT.